Following are 13 T cell receptor beta chains from one sample sequenced in a study of T cells in Graves' hyperthyroidism and ophthalmopathy (dated by TCRdb to between 2018 and 2021). To prepare the library, multiplex PCR was applied. This sample was sequenced with an Illumina HiSeq 2000. The TCR beta CDR3 regions were amplified from the RNA transcripts. The first round of RT-PCR for the TCR CDR3 was performed with the HTBI primer set and the Qiagen OneStep RT-PCR kit. TCRdb reworked the public reads: Q25 trimming with fastp, MiXCR clone assembly, productive beta chains retained. Every distinct CDR3 protein forms one entry, paired with its most common genes and DNA. Within this sample are 500,000 or so distinct CDR3 sequences, with 17% of them counted one time only. The ten largest clones add up to 17% of the sample. Sequencing was done on a sample of blood. Receptor source: a woman younger than 30 with Graves' ophthalmopathy.

This clonotype appeared a few times. The V and J genes are TRBV5-1 and TRBJ1-6; 11 bases are shared with TRBD1. V gave up 4 bases and J gave up 10 bases; unmatched junction bases: 7. Germline loops: CDR1 SGHRS, CDR2 YFSETQ. The CDR3 spans 15 residues. CDR3 protein: CASSLRDRGESPLHF. The CDR3 DNA reads as TGCGCCAGCAGCCTCAGGGACAGGGGGGAGTCACCCCTCCACTTT.

This clonotype was observed at least ten times. The V and J genes are TRBV6-1 and TRBJ2-7; TRBD1 aligns across 7 bases. Germline CDR1 reads MNHNS; CDR2 reads SASEGT. V gave up 8 bases and J gave up 6 bases; unmatched junction bases: 13. CDR3 length equals 14 residues. This CDR3 is CASDLTGPLGEQYF. The CDR3 DNA follows: TGTGCCAGCGACTTGACAGGGCCTCTCGGCGAGCAGTACTTC.

The chain carries TRBV4-3 and TRBJ2-1, with no clear D. Germline loops: CDR1 LGHNA, CDR2 YSLEER. The CDR3 is made up of 16 amino acids. V lost 0 bases to trimming and J lost 10 bases, with 19 bases between them. This chain's CDR3 is CASSQDPDPRKGEQFF. In DNA, the CDR3 is TGCGCCAGCAGCCAAGATCCGGACCCTAGAAAGGGAGAGCAGTTCTTC.

This clonotype was detected many times. V and J are TRBV27 and TRBJ2-1, with 8 bases fitting TRBD1. V dropped 5 bases and J dropped 7; count of bases not matched to a gene: 4. The CDR3 runs 13 residues. Germline V gives CDR1 MNHEY, CDR2 SMNVEV (reference sequence). CDR3 in amino acids: CASSTGQVNEQFF. DNA for the CDR3: TGTGCCAGCAGTACGGGACAGGTGAATGAGCAGTTCTTC.

There are a few counts of this clonotype. The chain couples TRBV5-1 to TRBJ1-1; the D gene is possibly TRBD1 (5 bases). V gave up 5 bases and J gave up 5 bases, with 10 bases separating them. The CDR3 has 12 amino acids. The germline V gene has CDR1 SGHRS and CDR2 YFSETQ. For the CDR3, the DNA is TGCGCCAGCAGTTCAGAGGGGACTGAAGCTTTCTTT. Protein: CASSSEGTEAFF.

V and J are TRBV30 and TRBJ1-6; D may be TRBD1 (5 bases). Per germline, CDR1 GTSNPN and CDR2 SVGIG (reference sequence). There are 12 residues in the CDR3. Trimming pared 4 bases from V and 12 bases from J, leaving 13 bases between. The CDR3: CAWTGNGGPLHF. DNA for the CDR3: TGTGCCTGGACAGGGAATGGTGGACCCCTCCACTTT.

The chain joins TRBV4-3 to TRBJ1-1; no reliable D call. This CDR3 is built from 14 residues. V was clipped by 0 bases and J by 2 bases, with 7 bases between them. Germline lookup yields CDR1 LGHNA and CDR2 YSLEER. For the CDR3, the DNA is TGCGCCAGCAGCCAAGATACAAGAAACACTGAAGCTTTCTTT. It yields the protein CASSQDTRNTEAFF.

Of note for this clonotype: One end of the junction varies from germline; a read error may be responsible. This sequence joins TRBV3-1 and TRBJ2-6; D is undetermined. The CDR3 loop spans 15 amino acids. The V gene's germline CDR1 is LGHDT and CDR2 YNNKEL (reference sequence). The DNA for the CDR3 is TGTGCCGGCAGCCAAGATTCCTCTGGGGCCAACGTCCTGACTTTC. This sequence encodes CAGSQDSSGANVLTF.

This clonotype appeared many times. The chain has TRBV30 and TRBJ1-1; tentative D call: TRBD1 (5 bases). Germline V gives CDR1 GTSNPN, CDR2 SVGIG (reference sequence). The CDR3 spans 13 residues. With 5 bases removed from V and 1 base from J, the gap between germline ends came to 11 bases. The CDR3 DNA is TGTGCCTGGCTGAATGGGGGGAACACTGAAGCTTTCTTT. Protein sequence: CAWLNGGNTEAFF. Full variable domain (outside the CDR3, taken from reference TRBV30 and TRBJ1-1): SQTIHQWPATLVQPVGSPLSLECTVEGTSNPNLYWYRQAAGRGLQLLFYSVGIGQISSEVPQNLSASRPQDRQFILSSKKLLLSDSGFYLCAWLNGGNTEAFFGQGTRLTVV.

The V gene is TRBV30, the J gene TRBJ1-2; D is perhaps TRBD1 (6 bases). This CDR3 region has 13 residues. CDR1 is GTSNPN, CDR2 SVGIG, per germline (reference sequence). Trimming cost V 2 bases and J 1 base, with 8 bases left between them. In DNA form, the CDR3 reads TGTGCCTGGAGTCCACAGGGTAACTATGGCTACACCTTC. Residues: CAWSPQGNYGYTF. Based on the CDR3 plus reference TRBV30 and TRBJ1-2, the full variable domain is SQTIHQWPATLVQPVGSPLSLECTVEGTSNPNLYWYRQAAGRGLQLLFYSVGIGQISSEVPQNLSASRPQDRQFILSSKKLLLSDSGFYLCAWSPQGNYGYTFGSGTRLTVV.

A single count supports this clonotype. V gene TRBV3-1 combines with J gene TRBJ2-1; 12 bases are a match to TRBD1. J was trimmed by 10 bases and V by 1 base; bases with no gene match: 5. Looked up from germline, CDR1 is LGHDT and CDR2 is YNNKEL (reference sequence). The CDR3 consists of 15 residues. CDR3 protein: CASSQAGQGAREQFF. For the CDR3, the DNA is TGTGCCAGCAGCCAAGCGGGACAGGGGGCTCGAGAGCAGTTCTTC.

Comments on this clonotype: A much larger clone is a single base away; this may be a read error. CDR3 DNA sequence: TGTGCCAGCAGACAGACAGGGGGCCACAATCAGCCCCAGCATTTT. Encoded protein: CASRQTGGHNQPQHF. This chain uses TRBV28 with TRBJ1-5, with 10 bases fitting TRBD1. The V gene end was trimmed by 6 bases and the J gene end by 3 bases; junction bases not matched to a gene: 5. Germline V gives CDR1 MDHEN, CDR2 SYDVKM. The CDR3 has 15 residues.

This clonotype was found many times. The chain recombines TRBV13 with TRBJ1-1; 7 nucleotides agree with TRBD1. After removal of 3 bases from V and 4 bases from J, the junction contained 5 bases not matched to a gene. This CDR3 contains 14 residues. Germline CDR1 reads PRHDT; CDR2 reads FYEKMQ (reference sequence). The CDR3 here is CASSFNRGGTEAFF. The CDR3 DNA sequence: TGTGCCAGCAGCTTCAACAGGGGAGGCACTGAAGCTTTCTTT.